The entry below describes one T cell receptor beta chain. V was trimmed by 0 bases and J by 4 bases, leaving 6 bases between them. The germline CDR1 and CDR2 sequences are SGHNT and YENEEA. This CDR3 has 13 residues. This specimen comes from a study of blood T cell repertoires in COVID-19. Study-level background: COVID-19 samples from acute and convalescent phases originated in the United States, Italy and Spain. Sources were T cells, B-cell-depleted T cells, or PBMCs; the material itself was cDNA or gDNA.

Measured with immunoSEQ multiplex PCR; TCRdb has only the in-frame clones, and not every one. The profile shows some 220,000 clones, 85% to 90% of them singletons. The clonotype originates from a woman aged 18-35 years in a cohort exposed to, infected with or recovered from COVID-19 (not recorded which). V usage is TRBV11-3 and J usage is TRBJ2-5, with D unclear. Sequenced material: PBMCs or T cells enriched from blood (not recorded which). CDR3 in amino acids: CASSLESGETQYF. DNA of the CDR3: TGTGCCAGCAGCTTAGAGTCAGGAGAGACCCAGTACTTC.